This TCR beta chain was sequenced for a study of molecular identifiers for immune sequencing clone quantification. The CDR3 totals 14 residues. The V gene end was trimmed by 5 bases and the J gene end by 6 bases; junction bases not matched to a gene: 6. The germline V gene has CDR1 MNHEY and CDR2 SMNVEV (reference sequence). TCRdb reprocessed the PCR reads via MiXCR and lists one record per CDR3 protein. The repertoire has some 93,000 distinct CDR3 sequences, roughly a fifth of them found once; the top ten carry around 1%. The rearrangement uses TRBV27 and TRBJ1-4; 7 bases match TRBD1. The TCR originated in a human donor in good health. Some libraries in this study had Jurkat cell RNA spiked in. Sequenced: naive CD8+ T cells from blood, with Jurkat cell RNA spiked in. The subset denotes: FACS-sorted CD8+CD4-CCR7+CD45RA+ naive T cells. The CDR3: CASSRGTAYEKLFF. CDR3 nucleotide sequence: TGTGCCAGCAGTAGGGGGACAGCATATGAAAAACTGTTTTTT.